This T cell receptor beta chain was sequenced in a study of blood T cell repertoires in COVID-19. At the level of the study: Samples taken during acute and convalescent COVID-19 were collected in the United States, Italy and Spain.

TCRdb keeps only in-frame clones here, not all; method: immunoSEQ multiplex PCR. This table has over 250,000 clones, roughly 80% appearing once. This CDR3 spans 16 amino acids. Germline-derived CDR1 and CDR2 are KGHDR and SFDVKD. V lost 1 base and J lost 7, with 18 bases in between. In assigning cohorts, the study relied on participant-reported clinical history. The chain joins TRBV24-1 to TRBJ2-5; weak D call: TRBD2 (6 bases). Sequencing was done on a sample of PBMCs or T cells enriched from blood (not recorded which). The origin of this receptor is a man aged 25 to 45 with acute COVID-19. The DNA for the CDR3 is TGTGCCACCAGTGATTTATCACAGGAGGGAAGCGGGACCCAGTACTTC. The encoded protein is CATSDLSQEGSGTQYF.